This T cell receptor beta chain was identified in a study of blood T cell repertoires in COVID-19. About the research overall: In each case, the material was cDNA or gDNA derived from T cells, B-cell-depleted T cells, or PBMCs.

Source study methods: Amplification of reference gene primers provided the estimated nucleated cell counts. Clones were read by immunoSEQ multiplex PCR, and TCRdb kept only the in-frame ones, dropping some. V, J and clone size were drawn from that table, and D and trimming were deduced from the DNA. The table has about 74,000 clones, approximately 91% seen once; the top ten hold roughly 2.5%. The CDR3 loop spans 15 amino acids. With 5 bases clipped from V and 0 bases from J, the junction kept 5 bases outside the gene matches. CDR1 and CDR2 (germline): KGHSH, LQKENI. This receptor was taken from a man between 65 and 79 years old with active or convalescent COVID-19. Sequencing was done on a sample of peripheral blood. This sequence joins TRBV18 and TRBJ2-3; 7 bases map to TRBD1. Here the CDR3 DNA reads TGTGCCAGCTCATCCCGGGACAGTAGCACAGATACGCAGTATTTT. It is translated as CASSSRDSSTDTQYF.